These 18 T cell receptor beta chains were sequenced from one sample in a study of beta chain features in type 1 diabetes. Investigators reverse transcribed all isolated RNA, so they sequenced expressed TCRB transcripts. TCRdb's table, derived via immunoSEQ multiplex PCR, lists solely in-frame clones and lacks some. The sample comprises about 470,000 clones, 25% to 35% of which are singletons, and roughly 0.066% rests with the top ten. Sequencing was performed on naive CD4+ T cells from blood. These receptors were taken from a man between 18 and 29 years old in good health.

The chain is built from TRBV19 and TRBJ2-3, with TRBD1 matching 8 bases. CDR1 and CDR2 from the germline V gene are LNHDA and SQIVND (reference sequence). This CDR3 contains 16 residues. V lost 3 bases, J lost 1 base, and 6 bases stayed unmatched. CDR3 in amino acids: CASSITGTGRTDTQYF. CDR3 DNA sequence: TGTGCCAGTAGTATCACCGGGACAGGCCGCACAGATACGCAGTATTTT.

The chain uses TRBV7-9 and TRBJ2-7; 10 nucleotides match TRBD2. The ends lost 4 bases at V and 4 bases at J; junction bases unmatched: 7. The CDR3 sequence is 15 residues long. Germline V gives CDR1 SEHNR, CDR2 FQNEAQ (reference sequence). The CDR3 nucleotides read TGTGCCAGCAGCTCGCGACTAGCGGGCTCTTACGAGCAGTACTTC. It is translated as CASSSRLAGSYEQYF.

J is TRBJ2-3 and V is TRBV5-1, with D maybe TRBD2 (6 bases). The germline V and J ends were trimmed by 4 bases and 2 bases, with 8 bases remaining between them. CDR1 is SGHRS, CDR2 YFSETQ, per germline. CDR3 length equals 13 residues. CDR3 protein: CASSTGDTDTQYF. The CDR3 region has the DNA TGCGCCAGCAGCACGGGGGACACAGATACGCAGTATTTT.

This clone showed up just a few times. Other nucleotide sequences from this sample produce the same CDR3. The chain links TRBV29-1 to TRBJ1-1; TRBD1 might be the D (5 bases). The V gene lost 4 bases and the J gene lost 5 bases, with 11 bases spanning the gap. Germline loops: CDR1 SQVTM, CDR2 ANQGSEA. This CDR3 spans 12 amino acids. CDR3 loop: CSVAQGGTEAFF. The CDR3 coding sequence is TGCAGCGTTGCCCAGGGCGGTACTGAAGCTTTCTTT.

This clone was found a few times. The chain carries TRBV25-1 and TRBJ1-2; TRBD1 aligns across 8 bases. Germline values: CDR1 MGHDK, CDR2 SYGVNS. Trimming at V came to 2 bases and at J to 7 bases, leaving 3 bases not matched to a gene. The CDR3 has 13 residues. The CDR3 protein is CASSETGGIGYTF. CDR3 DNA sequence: TGTGCCAGCAGTGAAACAGGGGGAATTGGCTACACCTTC.

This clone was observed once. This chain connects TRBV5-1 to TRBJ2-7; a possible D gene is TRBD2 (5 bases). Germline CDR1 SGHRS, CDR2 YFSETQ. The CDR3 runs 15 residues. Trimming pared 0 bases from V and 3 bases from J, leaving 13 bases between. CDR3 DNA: TGCGCCAGCAGCTTGGGGGTTAGCGAGAACTACGAGCAGTACTTC. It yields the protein CASSLGVSENYEQYF. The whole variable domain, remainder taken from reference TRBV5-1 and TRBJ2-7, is KAGVTQTPRYLIKTRGQQVTLSCSPISGHRSVSWYQQTPGQGLQFLFEYFSETQRNKGNFPGRFSGRQFSNSRSEMNVSTLELGDSALYLCASSLGVSENYEQYFGPGTRLTVT.

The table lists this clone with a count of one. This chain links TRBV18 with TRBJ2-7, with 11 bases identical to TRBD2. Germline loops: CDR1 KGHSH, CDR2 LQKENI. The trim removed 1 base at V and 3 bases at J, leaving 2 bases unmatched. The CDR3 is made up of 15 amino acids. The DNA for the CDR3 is TGTGCCAGCTCACCACGTGGGACTAGCGGCTACGAGCAGTACTTC. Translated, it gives CASSPRGTSGYEQYF. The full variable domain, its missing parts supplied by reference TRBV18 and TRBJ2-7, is NAGVMQNPRHLVRRRGQEARLRCSPMKGHSHVYWYRQLPEEGLKFMVYLQKENIIDESGMPKERFSAEFPKEGPSILRIQQVVRGDSAAYFCASSPRGTSGYEQYFGPGTRLTVT.

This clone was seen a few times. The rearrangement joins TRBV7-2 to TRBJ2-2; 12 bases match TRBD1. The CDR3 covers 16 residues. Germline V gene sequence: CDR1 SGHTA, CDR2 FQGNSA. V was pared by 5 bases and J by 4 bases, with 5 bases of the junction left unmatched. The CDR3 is CASSVGQGAGTGELFF. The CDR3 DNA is TGTGCCAGCAGCGTGGGACAGGGGGCAGGCACCGGGGAGCTGTTTTTT.

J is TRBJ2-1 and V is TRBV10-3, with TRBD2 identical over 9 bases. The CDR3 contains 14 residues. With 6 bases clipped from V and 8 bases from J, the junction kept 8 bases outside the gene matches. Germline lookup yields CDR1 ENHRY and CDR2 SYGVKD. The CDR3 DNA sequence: TGTGCCATCAGCTGGCGGGAGGGCCGGGATGAGCAGTTCTTC. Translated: CAISWREGRDEQFF.

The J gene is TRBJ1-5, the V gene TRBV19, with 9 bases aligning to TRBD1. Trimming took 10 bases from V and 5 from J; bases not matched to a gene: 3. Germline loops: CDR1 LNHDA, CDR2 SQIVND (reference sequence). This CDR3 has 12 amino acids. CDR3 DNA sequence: TGTGCCACCAGGGACAGGGATCAGCCCCAGCATTTT. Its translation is CATRDRDQPQHF.

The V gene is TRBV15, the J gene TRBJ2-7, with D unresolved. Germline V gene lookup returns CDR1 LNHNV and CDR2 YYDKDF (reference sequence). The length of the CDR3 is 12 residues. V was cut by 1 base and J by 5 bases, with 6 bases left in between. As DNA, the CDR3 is TGTGCCACCAGCAGAGTTTTCCACGAGCAGTACTTC. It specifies CATSRVFHEQYF.

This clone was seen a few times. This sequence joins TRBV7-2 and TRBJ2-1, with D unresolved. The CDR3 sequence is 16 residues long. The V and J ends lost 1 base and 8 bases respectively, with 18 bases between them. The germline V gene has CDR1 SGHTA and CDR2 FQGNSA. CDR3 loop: CASSLVRLEGPDEQFF. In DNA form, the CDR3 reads TGTGCCAGCAGCTTAGTTCGGTTAGAAGGGCCGGATGAGCAGTTCTTC.

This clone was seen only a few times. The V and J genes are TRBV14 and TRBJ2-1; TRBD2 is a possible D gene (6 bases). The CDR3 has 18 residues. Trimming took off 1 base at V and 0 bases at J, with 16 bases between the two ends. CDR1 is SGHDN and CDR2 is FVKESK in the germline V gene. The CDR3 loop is CASSQGRGVGSSYNEQFF. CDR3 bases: TGTGCCAGCAGCCAAGGGCGGGGAGTGGGGAGCTCCTACAATGAGCAGTTCTTC.

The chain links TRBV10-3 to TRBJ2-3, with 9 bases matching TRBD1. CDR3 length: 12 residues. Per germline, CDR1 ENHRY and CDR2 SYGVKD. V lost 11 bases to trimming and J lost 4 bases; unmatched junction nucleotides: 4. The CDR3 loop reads CASRTGADTQYF. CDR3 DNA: TGTGCCTCGCGGACAGGGGCAGATACGCAGTATTTT.

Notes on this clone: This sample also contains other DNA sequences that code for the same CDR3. As DNA, the CDR3 is TGTGCCTGGAGTGTCGAGGACTATGGCTACACCTTC. It yields the protein CAWSVEDYGYTF. The rearrangement links TRBV30 to TRBJ1-2; no clear D gene. This CDR3 has 12 residues. V was pared by 0 bases and J by 3 bases, with 5 bases between. From germline, CDR1 is GTSNPN and CDR2 SVGIG (reference sequence).

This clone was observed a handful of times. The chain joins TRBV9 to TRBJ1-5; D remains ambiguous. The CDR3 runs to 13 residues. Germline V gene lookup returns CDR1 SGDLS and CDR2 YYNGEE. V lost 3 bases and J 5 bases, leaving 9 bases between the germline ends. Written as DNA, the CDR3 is TGTGCCAGCAGCGCTGGACGGTATCAGCCCCAGCATTTT. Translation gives CASSAGRYQPQHF.

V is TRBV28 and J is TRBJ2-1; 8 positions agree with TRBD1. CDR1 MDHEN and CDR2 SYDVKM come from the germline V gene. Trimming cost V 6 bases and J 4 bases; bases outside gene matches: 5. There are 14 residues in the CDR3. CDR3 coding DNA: TGTGCCAGCAGGGGGGACAGGTGGTACAATGAGCAGTTCTTC. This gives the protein CASRGDRWYNEQFF.

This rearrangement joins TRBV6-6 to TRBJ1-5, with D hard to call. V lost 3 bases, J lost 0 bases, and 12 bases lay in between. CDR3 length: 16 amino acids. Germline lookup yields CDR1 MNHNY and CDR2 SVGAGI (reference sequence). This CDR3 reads CASSYSGGYSNQPQHF. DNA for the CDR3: TGTGCCAGCAGTTATTCCGGTGGCTATAGCAATCAGCCCCAGCATTTT.